This T cell receptor beta chain was retrieved from a study of beta chain features in type 1 diabetes. The investigators reverse transcribed all of the isolated RNA, so they sequenced expressed TCRB transcripts. Method: immunoSEQ multiplex PCR; TCRdb's copy keeps in-frame clones and lacks some. The sample shows about 340,000 clones, roughly 8.8% of them seen only once. Blood was collected once per donor into heparin, averaging around 120 mL. CDR3 length: 16 residues. V was pared by 3 bases and J by 0 bases, with 6 bases of the junction left unmatched. Per the germline V gene, CDR1 is SGHTA and CDR2 is FQGNSA. Regarding the study as a whole: Type 1 diabetes patients had moderately but significantly shorter TCRB CDR3s in all four CD4+ subsets.

This clone was found a few times. The antigen is undetermined. This rearrangement joins TRBV7-2 to TRBJ2-7; 9 nucleotides align to TRBD2. The sample taken for sequencing was central memory CD4+ T cells from blood. The TCR originated in a man aged 30 to 45 with type 1 diabetes. The CDR3 protein is CASSLTSGRSSYEQYF. The CDR3 nucleotides read TGTGCCAGCAGCTTGACTAGCGGACGAAGCTCCTACGAGCAGTACTTC.